The 17 T cell receptor beta chains given below trace back to one sample, sequenced in a study of beta chain features in type 1 diabetes. The authors reverse transcribed all of the isolated RNA, so sequencing captured expressed TCRB transcripts. TCRdb's copy holds only in-frame clones and misses some; the assay was immunoSEQ multiplex PCR. Of about 350,000 clones detected, around a fifth appear once; the ten largest clones hold 0.044%. The sequencing sample was made of naive CD4+ T cells from blood. These receptors were obtained from a young woman in good health.

In its sample, this clone was seen a few times. J is TRBJ2-7 and V is TRBV30; TRBD2 matches 9 bases. CDR3 size: 15 residues. J gave up 4 bases and V 4 bases, and 11 bases lay outside the gene matches. Germline V gene data show CDR1 as GTSNPN and CDR2 as SVGIG (reference sequence). The CDR3 spells CAWTLSGGGRYEQYF. CDR3 nucleotide sequence: TGTGCCTGGACCCTTAGCGGGGGTGGGCGTTACGAGCAGTACTTC.

The rearrangement uses TRBV29-1 and TRBJ1-5; D is ambiguous. The CDR3 sequence is 12 residues long. Per germline, CDR1 SQVTM and CDR2 ANQGSEA. V lost 3 bases and J 5 bases, leaving 8 bases between the germline ends. The CDR3 here is CSVESPDQPQHF. In DNA form, the CDR3 reads TGCAGCGTTGAGAGCCCCGATCAGCCCCAGCATTTT.

The CDR3 DNA reads as TGCGCCAGCAGCCCCGTAGGGTCTAGGAGGCCAGATACGCAGTATTTT. Encoded protein: CASSPVGSRRPDTQYF. This chain links TRBV5-1 with TRBJ2-3, with a weak D call TRBD2 (5 bases). The ends were cut back, 4 bases at V and 4 bases at J, with 19 bases in the middle. Germline V gene sequence: CDR1 SGHRS, CDR2 YFSETQ. There are 16 residues in the CDR3.

Only a few counts were recorded for this clone. In nucleotides, the CDR3 is TGTGCCAGCAGCTTTAGCCCCGGGACAGCTTACAATGAGCAGTTCTTC. Its translation is CASSFSPGTAYNEQFF. The chain employs TRBV7-2 and TRBJ2-1, with TRBD1 identical over 7 bases. V dropped 3 bases and J dropped 4; count of bases not matched to a gene: 9. The CDR3 covers 16 residues. CDR1 and CDR2 from the germline V gene are SGHTA and FQGNSA.

The chain links TRBV30 to TRBJ2-7; tentative D call: TRBD2 (5 bases). The CDR3 is made up of 14 amino acids. The V and J ends lost 0 bases and 6 bases respectively, with 15 bases between them. Germline values: CDR1 GTSNPN, CDR2 SVGIG (reference sequence). Here the CDR3 DNA reads TGTGCCTGGAGTGTTAAGCAAGAGGGCTCCGAGCAGTACTTC. This codes for CAWSVKQEGSEQYF.

The chain has TRBV30 and TRBJ2-2, with TRBD2 identical over 7 bases. V lost 0 bases to trimming and J lost 4 bases; unmatched junction nucleotides: 5. This CDR3 is built from 15 residues. Germline V gene data show CDR1 as GTSNPN and CDR2 as SVGIG (reference sequence). The CDR3 DNA sequence: TGTGCCTGGAGTGTACGGGGGAGGGGCACCGGGGAGCTGTTTTTT. It is translated as CAWSVRGRGTGELFF.

A few counts support this clone. This rearrangement joins TRBV4-3 to TRBJ2-6, with a tentative D call TRBD2 (6 bases). The CDR3 runs to 17 residues. V dropped 4 bases and J dropped 4 bases, with 17 bases sitting between them. CDR1 is LGHNA, CDR2 YSLEER, per germline. The DNA of the CDR3 is TGCGCCAGCAGCCCGATACGGGGGACCTCAGGGGCCAACGTCCTGACTTTC. It specifies CASSPIRGTSGANVLTF.

This clone showed up just once. This chain joins TRBV5-1 and TRBJ2-3, with 8 nucleotides matching TRBD2. Germline CDR1 is SGHRS and CDR2 is YFSETQ. This CDR3 has 16 amino acids. V lost 0 bases and J lost 3; bases outside the gene matches: 6. The CDR3 spells CASSLERGLMTDTQYF. In DNA, the CDR3 is TGCGCCAGCAGCTTGGAGCGGGGGCTAATGACAGATACGCAGTATTTT.

The chain has TRBV7-2 and TRBJ2-3, with 7 bases that match TRBD2. The CDR3 has 15 residues. Germline V gene sequence: CDR1 SGHTA, CDR2 FQGNSA. Trimming cost V 1 base and J 4 bases; bases outside gene matches: 5. CDR3 sequence: CASSLGGGSSDTQYF. The CDR3 nucleotides are TGTGCCAGCAGCTTAGGGGGCGGGAGTTCAGATACGCAGTATTTT.

This clone was seen more than once but under ten times. The chain is built from TRBV2 and TRBJ1-5, with D uncertain. The CDR3 contains 13 residues. Germline V gene sequence: CDR1 SNHLY, CDR2 FYNNEI. V shed 0 bases and J shed 7 bases, with 7 bases lying between them. CDR3 protein: CASSEAREQPQHF. The CDR3 nucleotides are TGTGCCAGCAGTGAAGCGCGGGAACAGCCCCAGCATTTT.

The chain combines TRBV6-6 with TRBJ2-5; D perhaps matches TRBD1 (5 bases). Germline CDR1 is MNHNY and CDR2 is SVGAGI (reference sequence). The CDR3 extends over 15 amino acids. The germline V and J ends were trimmed by 9 bases and 3 bases, with 20 bases remaining between them. The CDR3 DNA reads as TGTGCCAGGTCCCCGGGTCAAATCAGGGAAGAGACCCAGTACTTC. Amino acid sequence: CARSPGQIREETQYF.

With regard to this clone: The same CDR3 can be traced to other DNA sequences in this sample. This chain uses TRBV30 with TRBJ1-1; D gene unclear. This CDR3 has 13 amino acids. Trimming took 2 bases from V and 0 from J, leaving 7 bases between them. Germline V gene sequence: CDR1 GTSNPN, CDR2 SVGIG (reference sequence). CDR3 sequence: CAWSPGLNTEAFF. Written as DNA, the CDR3 is TGTGCCTGGAGTCCGGGATTGAACACTGAAGCTTTCTTT. Complete variable domain (other parts from reference TRBV30 and TRBJ1-1): SQTIHQWPATLVQPVGSPLSLECTVEGTSNPNLYWYRQAAGRGLQLLFYSVGIGQISSEVPQNLSASRPQDRQFILSSKKLLLSDSGFYLCAWSPGLNTEAFFGQGTRLTVV.

The gene calls are TRBV18 and TRBJ2-1, with TRBD2 matching 7 bases. The CDR3 sequence is 14 residues long. Germline-derived CDR1 and CDR2 are KGHSH and LQKENI. After removal of 6 bases from V and 4 bases from J, the junction contained 6 bases not matched to a gene. The CDR3 loop is CASSPGSGYNEQFF. CDR3 sequence (DNA): TGTGCCAGCTCCCCCGGTAGCGGGTACAATGAGCAGTTCTTC.

This clone was observed a handful of times. The chain recombines TRBV7-2 with TRBJ2-7, with TRBD1 matching over 10 bases. V gave up 3 bases and J gave up 3 bases; unmatched junction bases: 5. The CDR3 totals 15 residues. The germline CDR1 and CDR2 sequences are SGHTA and FQGNSA. Written as DNA, the CDR3 is TGTGCCAGCAGCTTCCTGAGGACAGGGGGCTACGAGCAGTACTTC. Encoded protein: CASSFLRTGGYEQYF. The whole variable domain, remainder taken from reference TRBV7-2 and TRBJ2-7, is GAGVSQSPSNKVTEKGKDVELRCDPISGHTALYWYRQSLGQGLEFLIYFQGNSAPDKSGLPSDRFSAERTGGSVSTLTIQRTQQEDSAVYLCASSFLRTGGYEQYFGPGTRLTVT.

This clone was recorded a few times. The chain has TRBV30 and TRBJ2-7, with D possibly being TRBD1 (6 bases). Germline CDR1 is GTSNPN and CDR2 is SVGIG (reference sequence). CDR3 length: 14 residues. Between the trimmed V and J ends, which lost 1 base and 3 bases, there was a span of 13 bases. The CDR3 DNA reads as TGTGCCTGGAGTGGGACAGTGATGCTCTACGAGCAGTACTTC. Protein: CAWSGTVMLYEQYF.

This clone occurred a few times. The same CDR3 also results from other DNA sequences found in this sample. This chain connects TRBV19 to TRBJ1-6, with 10 bases aligning to TRBD1. Germline V gives CDR1 LNHDA, CDR2 SQIVND (reference sequence). Trimming removed 5 bases from V and 7 bases from J; junction bases left unmatched: 2. The CDR3 loop spans 14 amino acids. DNA for the CDR3: TGTGCCAGTAGTCCGGGACAGGGGAATTCACCCCTCCACTTT. Translating it yields CASSPGQGNSPLHF.

The genes are TRBV19 and TRBJ1-2; the match to TRBD1 covers 9 bases. V shed 6 bases, J shed 7 bases, and the junction held 6 bases outside the gene matches. CDR1 LNHDA and CDR2 SQIVND come from the germline V gene (reference sequence). This CDR3 is 13 amino acids long. CDR3 nucleotides: TGTGCCAGTAGCACCCGGGACAGGGTTGGCTACACCTTC. Encoded protein: CASSTRDRVGYTF. The full variable domain, its missing parts supplied by reference TRBV19 and TRBJ1-2, is DGGITQSPKYLFRKEGQNVTLSCEQNLNHDAMYWYRQDPGQGLRLIYYSQIVNDFQKGDIAEGYSVSREKKESFPLTVTSAQKNPTAFYLCASSTRDRVGYTFGSGTRLTVV.